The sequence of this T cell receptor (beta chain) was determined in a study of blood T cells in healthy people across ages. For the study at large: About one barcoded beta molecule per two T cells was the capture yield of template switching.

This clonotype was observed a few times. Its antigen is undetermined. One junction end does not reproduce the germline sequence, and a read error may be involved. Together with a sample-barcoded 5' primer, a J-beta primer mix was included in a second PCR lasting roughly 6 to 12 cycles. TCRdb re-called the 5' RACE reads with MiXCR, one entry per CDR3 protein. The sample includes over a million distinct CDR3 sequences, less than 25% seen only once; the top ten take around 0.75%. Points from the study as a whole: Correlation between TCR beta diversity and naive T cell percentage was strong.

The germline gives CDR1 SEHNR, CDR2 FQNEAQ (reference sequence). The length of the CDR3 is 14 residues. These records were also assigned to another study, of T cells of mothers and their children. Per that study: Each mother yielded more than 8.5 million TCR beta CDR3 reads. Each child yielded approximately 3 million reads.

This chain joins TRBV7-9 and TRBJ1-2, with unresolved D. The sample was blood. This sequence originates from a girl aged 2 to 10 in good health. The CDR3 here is CAGSLRTDFRSYTF. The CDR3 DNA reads TGTGCCGGCAGCTTAAGGACGGACTTTAGGAGCTACACCTTC.